This T cell receptor (beta chain) is drawn from a study of post-analysis software for immune sequencing data. Each TCR beta cDNA library carried unique molecular identifiers. TCRdb recomputed calls from the PCR reads with MiXCR, one row per CDR3 protein. In the table there are about 570,000 distinct CDR3 sequences, 34% of which are singletons. Regarding the study as a whole: Five TRBV segments (TRBV5-6, TRBV5-1 and TRBV20-1 among them) occurred more frequently in patients than in controls. Samples from a shared batch, those prepared together, strongly co-clustered by F measure.

For this clonotype: The antigen remains unidentified.

With V trimmed by 2 bases and J by 0 bases, 8 bases remained unmatched. The CDR3 spans 19 residues. The germline V gene encodes CDR1 SGHVS and CDR2 FQNEAQ. The J gene is TRBJ2-4, the V gene TRBV7-8, with 12 positions matching TRBD2. The sequence was collected from a girl under 18 with multiple sclerosis. Sequenced material: blood. CDR3: CASSLNLAGGRGAKNIQYF. The CDR3 DNA reads TGTGCCAGCAGCTTAAATCTAGCGGGGGGGCGTGGAGCCAAAAACATTCAGTACTTC.